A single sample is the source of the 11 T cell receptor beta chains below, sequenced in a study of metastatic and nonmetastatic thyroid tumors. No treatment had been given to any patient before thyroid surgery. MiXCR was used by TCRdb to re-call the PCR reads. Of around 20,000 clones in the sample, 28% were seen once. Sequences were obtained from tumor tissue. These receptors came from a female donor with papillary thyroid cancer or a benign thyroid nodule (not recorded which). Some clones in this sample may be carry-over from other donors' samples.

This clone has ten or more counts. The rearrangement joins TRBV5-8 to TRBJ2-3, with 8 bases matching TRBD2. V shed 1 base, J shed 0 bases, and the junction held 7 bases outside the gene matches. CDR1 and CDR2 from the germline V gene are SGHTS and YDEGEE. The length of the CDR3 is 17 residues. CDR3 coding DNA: TGTGCCAGCAGCTTGAGACTAGCGTCCCGGAGCACAGATACGCAGTATTTT. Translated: CASSLRLASRSTDTQYF.

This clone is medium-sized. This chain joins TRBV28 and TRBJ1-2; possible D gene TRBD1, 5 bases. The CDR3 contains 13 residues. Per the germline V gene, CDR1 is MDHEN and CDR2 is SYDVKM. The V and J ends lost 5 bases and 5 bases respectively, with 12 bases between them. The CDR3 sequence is CASSTGSGYGYTF. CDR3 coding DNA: TGTGCCAGCAGTACAGGTTCCGGATATGGCTACACCTTC.

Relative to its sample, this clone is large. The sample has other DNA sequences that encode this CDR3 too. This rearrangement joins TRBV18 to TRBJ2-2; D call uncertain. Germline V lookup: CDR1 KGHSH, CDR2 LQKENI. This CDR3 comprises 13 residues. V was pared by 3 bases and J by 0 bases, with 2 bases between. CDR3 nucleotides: TGTGCCAGCTCACCGGCGAACACCGGGGAGCTGTTTTTT. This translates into CASSPANTGELFF.

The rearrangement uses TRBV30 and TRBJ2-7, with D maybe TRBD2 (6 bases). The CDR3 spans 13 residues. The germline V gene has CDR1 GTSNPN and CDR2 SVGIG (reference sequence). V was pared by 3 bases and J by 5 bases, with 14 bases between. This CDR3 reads CAWRGSGVNEQYF. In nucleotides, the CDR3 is TGTGCCTGGAGAGGCTCGGGAGTCAACGAGCAGTACTTC.

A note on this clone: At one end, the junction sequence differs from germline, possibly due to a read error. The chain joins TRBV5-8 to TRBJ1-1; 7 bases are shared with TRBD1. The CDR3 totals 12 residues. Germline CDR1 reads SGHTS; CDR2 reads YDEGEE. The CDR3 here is CASSQDRVESFF. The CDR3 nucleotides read TGCGCCAGCAGCCAAGACAGGGTCGAATCTTTCTTT.

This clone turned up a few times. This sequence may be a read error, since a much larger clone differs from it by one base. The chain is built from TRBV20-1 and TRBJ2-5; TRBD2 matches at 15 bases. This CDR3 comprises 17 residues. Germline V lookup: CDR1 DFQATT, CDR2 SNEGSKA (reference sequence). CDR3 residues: CSTRPGLAGGPRETQYF. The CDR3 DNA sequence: TGCAGTACTAGACCAGGACTAGCGGGAGGGCCCAGAGAGACCCAGTACTTC.

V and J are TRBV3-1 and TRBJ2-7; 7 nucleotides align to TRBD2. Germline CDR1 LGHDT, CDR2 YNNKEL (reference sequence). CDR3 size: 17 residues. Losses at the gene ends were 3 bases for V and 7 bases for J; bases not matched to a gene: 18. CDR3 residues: CASSQMTSQTYLGEQYF. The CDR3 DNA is TGTGCCAGCAGCCAGATGACTAGCCAAACCTACCTGGGGGAGCAGTACTTC.

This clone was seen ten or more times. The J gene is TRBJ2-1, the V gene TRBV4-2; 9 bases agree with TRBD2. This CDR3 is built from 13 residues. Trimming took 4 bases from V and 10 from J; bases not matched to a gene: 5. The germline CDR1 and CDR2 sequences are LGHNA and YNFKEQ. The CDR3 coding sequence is TGTGCCAGCAGCCCTAGCGGGAATATCGAGCAGTTCTTC. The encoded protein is CASSPSGNIEQFF.

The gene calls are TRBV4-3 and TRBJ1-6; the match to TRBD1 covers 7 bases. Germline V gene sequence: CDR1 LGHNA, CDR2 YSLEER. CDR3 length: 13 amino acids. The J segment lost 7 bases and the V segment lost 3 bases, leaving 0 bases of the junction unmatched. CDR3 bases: TGCGCCAGCAGCCAGGACAGGAATTCACCCCTCCACTTT. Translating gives CASSQDRNSPLHF.

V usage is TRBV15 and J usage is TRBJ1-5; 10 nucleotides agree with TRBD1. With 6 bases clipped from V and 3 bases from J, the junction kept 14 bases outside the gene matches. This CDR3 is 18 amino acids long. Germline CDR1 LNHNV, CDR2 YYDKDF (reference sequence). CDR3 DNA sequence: TGTGCCACCAGTCCCGGGACAGGGGACTTGAGCGTCAATCAGCCCCAGCATTTT. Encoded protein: CATSPGTGDLSVNQPQHF.

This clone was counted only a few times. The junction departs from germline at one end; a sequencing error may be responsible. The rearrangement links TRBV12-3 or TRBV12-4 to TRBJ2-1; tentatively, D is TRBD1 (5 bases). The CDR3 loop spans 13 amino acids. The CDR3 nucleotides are TGCGCCAGCAGTTTCGGTCGACAGCGCGAGCAGTTATTC. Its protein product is CASSFGRQREQLF.